This TCR beta chain originates from a study of T-cell reconstitution after alpha-beta-depleted transplantation in children. Study observations and caveats: After one year, T-cell counts and TCRbeta diversity mostly came from new T cells. Recipient T cells and thymic progenitors that survived gave rise to the high TCRbeta diversity observed at day 60 in some patients. Reports say that about two months after transplant, the alpha-beta T cells came out of several hundred graft clones that had expanded.

The germline gives CDR1 KGHSH, CDR2 LQKENI. V lost 3 bases and J lost 0, with 12 bases in between. This CDR3 spans 15 amino acids. Unique molecular identifiers were used in preparing the TCRbeta library. In TCRdb, the PCR reads were re-called with MiXCR into one record per CDR3 protein. The sample consists of 200,000 to 250,000 distinct CDR3 sequences, approximately 11% of them appearing once. This clonotype was found a few times. The antigen is not known. The chain has TRBV18 and TRBJ2-7, with D perhaps TRBD1 (6 bases). The source material was PBMCs, sampled before TCRalphabeta/CD19-depleted stem cell transplant. The receptor comes from a child in the first two years of life with acute myeloid leukemia, due to receive a stem cell transplant. CDR3 in amino acids: CASSPGQQSSYEQYF. The DNA for the CDR3 is TGTGCCAGCTCACCCGGACAGCAATCCTCCTACGAGCAGTACTTC.